This TCR beta chain was obtained from a study of blood T cells in healthy people across ages. Study-level information: In model experiments, template switching was able to capture about one barcoded beta molecule for every two T cells that were present. Notes on the study in general: Versus aged donors, long-lived donors had higher diversity and more naive CD4+ cells.

There are a few counts of this clonotype. Its antigen is not known. Those donating, healthy Caucasian individuals from Russia, were aged roughly 6 to 90. PCR was performed a second time for about 6 to 12 cycles using a sample-barcoded 5' primer and a J-beta primer mix. At least 3 million CDR3-containing paired-end reads were obtained per sample. TCRdb re-analysed the 5' RACE reads in MiXCR, keeping a single row per CDR3 protein. The data show 950,000 to 1,200,000 distinct CDR3 sequences, around two fifths seen once. Per germline, CDR1 SQVTM and CDR2 ANQGSEA. This CDR3 region has 12 residues. Trimming pared 0 bases from V and 7 bases from J, leaving 10 bases between.

Source material: blood. This chain connects TRBV29-1 to TRBJ2-7; D is possibly TRBD1 (6 bases). The sequence was obtained from a man between 18 and 35 years old in good health. CDR3 in DNA: TGCAGCGTTGAAGATGGGGGCAGGGAGCAGTACTTC. Amino acid sequence: CSVEDGGREQYF.